This passage covers 8 T cell receptor beta chains from one sample sequenced in a study of blood T cell repertoires in COVID-19. Assay: immunoSEQ multiplex PCR; the TCRdb copy retains only in-frame clones and omits some. The sample lists some 200,000 clones, around four fifths occurring once. Input material: peripheral blood. The receptor set was obtained from a man between 60 and 75 years old with COVID-19, enrolled during active disease.

This clone was observed once. V and J are TRBV11-2 and TRBJ2-2, with 12 bases identical to TRBD1. This CDR3 is 15 amino acids long. J gave up 6 bases and V 4 bases, and 3 bases lay outside the gene matches. Germline loops: CDR1 SGHAT, CDR2 FQNNGV. The CDR3 region has the DNA TGTGCCAGCAGCTGGGGACAGGGGGCGGCCGGGGAGCTGTTTTTT. It codes for CASSWGQGAAGELFF.

This clone was seen a handful of times. This rearrangement joins TRBV4-2 to TRBJ2-2; the match to TRBD1 covers 12 bases. V trimming: 0 bases; J trimming: 4 bases; junction bases outside the gene matches: 9. CDR1 and CDR2 from the germline V gene are LGHNA and YNFKEQ. The CDR3 runs 19 residues. The CDR3 is CASSQDRPGTGGGTGELFF. The CDR3 nucleotides read TGTGCCAGCAGCCAAGATAGGCCGGGGACAGGGGGCGGCACCGGGGAGCTGTTTTTT.

The genes are TRBV27 and TRBJ2-2, with 8 bases fitting TRBD1. The CDR3 contains 14 residues. CDR1 is MNHEY, CDR2 SMNVEV, per germline (reference sequence). Trimming cost V 5 bases and J 5 bases; bases outside gene matches: 4. The CDR3 loop reads CASSQGAGTGELFF. For the CDR3, the DNA is TGTGCCAGCAGTCAGGGGGCAGGGACCGGGGAGCTGTTTTTT.

The CDR3 DNA reads as TGTGCCAGCTTCCGAGGATCGACAGGGTTTGAAAAACTGTTTTTT. The encoded protein is CASFRGSTGFEKLFF. The chain uses TRBV18 and TRBJ1-4, with 7 bases that match TRBD1. Trimming cost V 7 bases and J 7 bases; bases outside gene matches: 12. CDR1 is KGHSH and CDR2 is LQKENI in the germline V gene. The CDR3 is 15 amino acids.

V usage is TRBV3-1 (or the pseudogene TRBV3-2) and J usage is TRBJ1-5; D gene ambiguous. The CDR3 is made up of 13 amino acids. V was clipped by 0 bases and J by 4 bases, with 4 bases between them. Looked up from germline, CDR1 is LGHDT and CDR2 is YNNKEL (reference sequence). The DNA for the CDR3 is TGTGCCAGCAGCCAAGAAGAGAATCAGCCCCAGCATTTT. Protein product: CASSQEENQPQHF.

The rearrangement joins TRBV13 to TRBJ2-7, with D possibly being TRBD2 (6 bases). Germline CDR1 is PRHDT and CDR2 is FYEKMQ (reference sequence). The length of the CDR3 is 13 residues. Trimming took 5 bases from V and 5 from J, leaving 13 bases between them. The CDR3 loop is CASSPRGGDEQYF. CDR3 DNA: TGTGCCAGCAGCCCTCGGGGAGGCGACGAGCAGTACTTC.

The rearrangement uses TRBV2 and TRBJ1-1, with D perhaps TRBD1 (6 bases). The CDR3 contains 14 residues. CDR1 and CDR2 from the germline V gene are SNHLY and FYNNEI. Between the trimmed V and J ends, which lost 3 bases and 0 bases, there was a span of 8 bases. In DNA, the CDR3 is TGTGCCAGCAGTGAGGGGGCCCTGAACACTGAAGCTTTCTTT. Translated: CASSEGALNTEAFF.

The J gene is TRBJ1-2, the V gene TRBV5-1, with 7 nucleotides matching TRBD1. The V gene end was trimmed by 2 bases and the J gene end by 4 bases; junction bases not matched to a gene: 5. The CDR3 contains 14 residues. The germline gives CDR1 SGHRS, CDR2 YFSETQ. The CDR3 nucleotides are TGCGCCAGCAGCTTAGGACAGGCAACCTATGGCTACACCTTC. The encoded protein is CASSLGQATYGYTF.